This entry describes one T cell receptor (beta chain). The antigen remains undetermined. V shed 2 bases, J shed 7 bases, and the junction held 5 bases outside the gene matches. Germline V gene sequence: CDR1 LGHNA, CDR2 YSLEER. The CDR3 runs to 16 residues. With a J-beta primer mix and a sample-barcoded 5' primer, a second PCR ran about 7 to 12 cycles. Every single cDNA molecule received a tag from a template-switch adaptor with 12 random nucleotides. TCRdb recomputed calls from the 5' RACE reads with MiXCR, one row per CDR3 protein. The sample records roughly 930,000 distinct CDR3 sequences, under 50% being singletons. This sample is drawn from a study of blood T cells in healthy people across ages. Study-wide points: Unsorted PBMC material precluded a definitive naive versus antigen-experienced comparison. More naive CD4+ cells and higher diversity were found in long-lived than in aged donors. Diversity estimates from one million T cells were considered underestimates.

This rearrangement joins TRBV4-3 to TRBJ2-2; 12 positions agree with TRBD2. This clonotype was obtained from a man aged 25 to 40 in good health. Sequencing was done on a sample of blood. The CDR3 bases are TGCGCCAGCAGCCAACCTAGCGGGGGGGCGGACGGGGAGCTGTTTTTT. Protein: CASSQPSGGADGELFF.